This T cell receptor beta chain came from a study of CD8 T cells in ankylosing spondylitis. Notes on the study in general: A number of the motif variants had already been described in reactive arthritis synovial fluid and blood. Disease-linked clones reportedly showed significant enrichment in matched ankylosing spondylitis synovial fluid. Characteristic of ankylosing spondylitis blood, it appeared, was a TCR beta motif comprising eight highly homologous variants.

This CDR3 spans 13 amino acids. Germline CDR1 MNHEY, CDR2 SVGAGI. The germline V and J ends were trimmed by 4 bases and 3 bases, with 9 bases remaining between them. This clonotype was seen many times. Its antigen remains unknown. TCRdb passed the 5' RACE reads through MiXCR, listing each CDR3 protein once. This table has 69,000 or so distinct CDR3 sequences, about 5.2% appearing once. V usage is TRBV6-5 and J usage is TRBJ1-2; maybe TRBD1 (5 bases). Material: blood, either unsorted or a sorted T cell fraction (not recorded which). The clonotype originates from a male donor with ankylosing spondylitis or in good health (not recorded which). CDR3 sequence reads: CASSSDMDYGYTF. CDR3 nucleotide sequence: TGTGCCAGCAGTTCGGACATGGACTATGGCTACACCTTC.